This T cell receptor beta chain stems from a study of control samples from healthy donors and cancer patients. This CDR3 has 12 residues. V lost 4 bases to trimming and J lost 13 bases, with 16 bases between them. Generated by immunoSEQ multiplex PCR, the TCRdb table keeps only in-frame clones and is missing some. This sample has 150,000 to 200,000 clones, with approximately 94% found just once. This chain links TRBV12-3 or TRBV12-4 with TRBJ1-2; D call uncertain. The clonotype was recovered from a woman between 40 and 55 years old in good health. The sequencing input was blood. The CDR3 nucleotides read TGTGCCAGCAGTTCGGGATCCAGGCTCGGCACCTTC. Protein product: CASSSGSRLGTF.